These 10 T cell receptor beta chains came from one sample sequenced in a study of response to subunit inactivated influenza vaccine. Each CDR3 protein is one row after TCRdb ran MiXCR on the RT-PCR reads. The sample consists of approximately 680,000 distinct CDR3 sequences, about a sixth of them appearing once. The material was PBMCs from blood, obtained 11 to 12 days after vaccination. These receptor sequences come from a man aged 45 to 65 who received an inactivated influenza vaccine.

The V call is TRBV19, the J call TRBJ2-1; 9 nucleotides match TRBD2. Unmatched junction bases numbered 6, after V lost 10 bases and J lost 8 bases. The germline gives CDR1 LNHDA, CDR2 SQIVND (reference sequence). The CDR3 has 12 residues. The CDR3 loop reads CATGTSWDEQFF. The CDR3 DNA reads as TGTGCCACGGGGACTAGCTGGGATGAGCAGTTCTTC.

V usage is TRBV27 and J usage is TRBJ2-3, with D uncertain. The CDR3 length is 16 residues. The V gene lost 7 bases and the J gene lost 6 bases, with 23 bases spanning the gap. The V gene's germline CDR1 is MNHEY and CDR2 SMNVEV (reference sequence). The CDR3 DNA reads as TGTGCCAGCACCGCCCTGGGCCACCTTAGGCCGGATACGCAGTATTTT. This codes for CASTALGHLRPDTQYF.

This rearrangement joins TRBV28 to TRBJ2-1; 8 nucleotides align to TRBD1. The V and J ends lost 5 bases and 3 bases, in that order; junction bases with no gene match: 6. The CDR3 consists of 15 residues. CDR1 is MDHEN, CDR2 SYDVKM, per germline. The CDR3 spells CASSPGQADYNEQFF. CDR3 nucleotides: TGTGCCAGCAGTCCGGGACAGGCAGACTACAATGAGCAGTTCTTC.

The chain links TRBV12-3 or TRBV12-4 to TRBJ2-7; D uncertain. V gave up 3 bases and J gave up 7 bases, with 13 bases separating them. The CDR3 spans 13 residues. CDR3 bases: TGTGCCAGCAGTTTTCGGCCAGATAGTGAGCAGTACTTC. It codes for CASSFRPDSEQYF.

The gene calls are TRBV5-5 and TRBJ2-2; TRBD1 might be the D (6 bases). Germline V gene lookup returns CDR1 SGHKS and CDR2 YYEKEE (reference sequence). This CDR3 comprises 14 residues. Trimming stripped 0 bases from V and 8 bases from J, with 11 bases between. The CDR3: CASSLAGVMGELFF. The CDR3 DNA follows: TGTGCCAGCAGCTTGGCAGGGGTAATGGGGGAGCTGTTTTTT.

This clonotype has at least ten counts. The chain employs TRBV12-3 or TRBV12-4 and TRBJ1-5, with TRBD1 as a possible D gene (6 bases). The CDR3 consists of 14 residues. V gave up 3 bases and J gave up 9 bases, with 15 bases separating them. In DNA, the CDR3 is TGTGCCAGCAGTTTCCCAGGGGTAGGTTCGCCCCAGCATTTT. Translated, it gives CASSFPGVGSPQHF.

This sequence joins TRBV29-1 and TRBJ2-5, with TRBD2 matching over 16 bases. The J segment lost 6 bases and the V segment lost 6 bases, leaving 7 bases of the junction unmatched. The length of the CDR3 is 15 residues. Germline V CDR1 and CDR2: SQVTM, ANQGSEA. CDR3 in DNA: TGCAGCGTGGGGACTAGCGGGGGGGCAGGAAAGACCCAGTACTTC. It yields the protein CSVGTSGGAGKTQYF.

DNA for the CDR3: TGCAGTGCTTGGCCAGGGGGCCAACTCGGGACCCAGTACTTC. Amino acid sequence: CSAWPGGQLGTQYF. The J gene is TRBJ2-5, the V gene TRBV20-1; the match to TRBD1 covers 8 bases. This CDR3 contains 14 residues. V was pared by 5 bases and J by 7 bases, with 12 bases of the junction left unmatched. Germline CDR1 DFQATT, CDR2 SNEGSKA (reference sequence).

A few counts support this clonotype. The chain joins TRBV6-2 or TRBV6-3 to TRBJ2-4; possibly TRBD1 or TRBD2 for D (5 bases each). Deletions cut 6 bases from V and 8 bases from J, with 14 bases between. The CDR3 extends over 13 amino acids. Germline loops: CDR1 MNHEY, CDR2 SVGEGT. CDR3 nucleotides: TGTGCCAGCAGGCTACCTGGGGGTGACATTCAGTACTTC. Amino acids: CASRLPGGDIQYF.

This clonotype occurred many times. V and J are TRBV20-1 and TRBJ1-5; no clear D gene. The CDR3 length is 13 residues. Germline loops: CDR1 DFQATT, CDR2 SNEGSKA (reference sequence). V was pared by 2 bases and J by 2 bases, with 7 bases between. The CDR3 region has the DNA TGCAGTGCTAGATCTGGGGGCAATCAGCCCCAGCATTTT. Residues: CSARSGGNQPQHF.